What follows are 26 T cell receptor beta chains derived from one specimen sequenced in a study of cytomegalovirus exposure and HLA in healthy donors. Amplification used 60 Vbeta primers and 13 Jbeta primers. TCRdb's table, derived via immunoSEQ multiplex PCR, lists solely in-frame clones and lacks some. The table lists under 250,000 clones, 75% to 85% of them singletons. Sequenced material: PBMCs. These receptors came from a woman aged 50 to 60 in good health and CMV-seronegative.

The chain uses TRBV5-1 and TRBJ2-3; possibly TRBD2 for D (5 bases). The germline CDR1 and CDR2 sequences are SGHRS and YFSETQ. This CDR3 is built from 14 residues. Trimming left V 2 bases short and J 4 bases short, with 11 bases between. This CDR3 is CASSLYGMSDTQYF. In DNA form, the CDR3 reads TGCGCCAGCAGCTTATACGGGATGTCAGATACGCAGTATTTT.

CDR3 residues: CASSVRDRPTGELFF. The CDR3, as DNA: TGTGCCAGCAGCGTCCGGGACAGACCGACCGGGGAGCTGTTTTTT. The rearrangement joins TRBV7-6 to TRBJ2-2, with 7 bases aligning to TRBD1. Germline CDR1 is SGHVS and CDR2 is FNYEAQ. V shed 5 bases, J shed 5 bases, and the junction held 8 bases outside the gene matches. The CDR3 covers 15 residues.

The chain recombines TRBV6-6 with TRBJ1-5; TRBD1 aligns across 9 bases. In germline, CDR1 is MNHNY, CDR2 SVGAGI (reference sequence). V lost 5 bases, J lost 7 bases, and 9 bases stayed unmatched. The length of the CDR3 is 15 residues. CDR3 region: CASSTTGGLGQPQHF. The CDR3 nucleotides are TGTGCCAGCAGTACGACAGGGGGATTGGGGCAGCCCCAGCATTTT.

For the CDR3, the DNA is TGTGCCACCAGCAGATATCTGACAGAACCTCATCAGCCCCAGCATTTT. This translates into CATSRYLTEPHQPQHF. The J gene is TRBJ1-5, the V gene TRBV15; possibly TRBD1 for D (5 bases). The germline V gene encodes CDR1 LNHNV and CDR2 YYDKDF (reference sequence). V gave up 2 bases and J gave up 5 bases, with 16 bases separating them. CDR3 size: 16 residues.

The chain links TRBV7-3 to TRBJ2-3, with a possible D match to TRBD1 (6 bases). Deletions cut 2 bases from V and 4 bases from J, with 13 bases between. The germline V gene encodes CDR1 SGHTA and CDR2 FQGTGA. This CDR3 region has 15 residues. The CDR3 protein is CASSLVRGGADTQYF. The CDR3 bases are TGTGCCAGCAGCTTAGTCAGGGGTGGAGCAGATACGCAGTATTTT. The complete variable domain, with remaining parts taken from reference TRBV7-3 and TRBJ2-3, reads GAGVSQTPSNKVTEKGKYVELRCDPISGHTALYWYRQSLGQGPEFLIYFQGTGAADDSGLPNDRFFAVRPEGSVSTLKIQRTERGDSAVYLCASSLVRGGADTQYFGPGTRLTVL.

The CDR3: CASSPARSTDTQYF. For the CDR3, the DNA is TGTGCCAGCAGTCCAGCGAGAAGCACAGATACGCAGTATTTT. The chain couples TRBV6-5 to TRBJ2-3, with D hard to call. Germline CDR1 reads MNHEY; CDR2 reads SVGAGI. The length of the CDR3 is 14 residues. The V end was cut by 5 bases, the J end by 0 bases, with 9 bases between.

The chain joins TRBV6-5 to TRBJ2-7; D is undetermined. There are 13 residues in the CDR3. The germline CDR1 and CDR2 sequences are MNHEY and SVGAGI. Trimming cost V 2 bases and J 2 bases, with 7 bases left between them. CDR3 DNA sequence: TGTGCCAGCAGTTACCCGGGTACCTACGAGCAGTACTTC. Residues: CASSYPGTYEQYF.

The V and J genes are TRBV27 and TRBJ1-2; the D is unclear. Germline assignment: CDR1 MNHEY and CDR2 SMNVEV (reference sequence). Trimming removed 3 bases at V and 5 bases at J, with 4 bases between. This CDR3 contains 11 residues. CDR3 DNA sequence: TGTGCCAGCAGTTTCAGGTATGGCTACACCTTC. This codes for CASSFRYGYTF.

This rearrangement joins TRBV7-8 to TRBJ2-5; D possibly corresponds to TRBD1 (5 bases). Germline CDR1 is SGHVS and CDR2 is FQNEAQ. The CDR3 totals 12 residues. Trimming removed 0 bases from V and 6 bases from J, with 5 bases in between. The CDR3 DNA reads as TGTGCCAGCAGCTTAGCGGGGCAGACCCAGTACTTC. Translating it yields CASSLAGQTQYF.

This sequence joins TRBV5-4 and TRBJ2-7, with 7 positions matching TRBD1. Germline lookup yields CDR1 SGHNT and CDR2 YYREEE (reference sequence). V trimming: 0 bases; J trimming: 1 base; junction bases outside the gene matches: 1. This CDR3 is built from 14 residues. For the CDR3, the DNA is TGTGCCAGCAGCTTGGGACAGGGTTCCTACGAGCAGTACTTC. Its protein product is CASSLGQGSYEQYF.

This chain uses TRBV9 with TRBJ1-2, with 8 bases that match TRBD1. CDR3 length: 15 amino acids. Germline assignment: CDR1 SGDLS and CDR2 YYNGEE. V lost 0 bases to trimming and J lost 1 base; unmatched junction nucleotides: 2. The CDR3 loop reads CASSVGTGINYGYTF. The CDR3 DNA reads TGTGCCAGCAGCGTAGGGACAGGGATTAACTATGGCTACACCTTC.

This clone has only a few counts. Additional DNA sequences in this sample encode the identical CDR3. The chain has TRBV7-8 and TRBJ1-5; a weak D match, TRBD1 (6 bases). Per germline, CDR1 SGHVS and CDR2 FQNEAQ. The CDR3 covers 14 residues. With 5 bases removed from V and 3 bases from J, the gap between germline ends came to 11 bases. CDR3 sequence: CASSPGQLNQPQHF. CDR3 in DNA: TGTGCCAGCAGCCCAGGACAGCTCAATCAGCCCCAGCATTTT.

The genes are TRBV15 and TRBJ2-7; unclear D gene. V lost 6 bases, J lost 4 bases, and 7 bases lay in between. Germline values: CDR1 LNHNV, CDR2 YYDKDF (reference sequence). CDR3 length: 11 amino acids. CDR3 coding DNA: TGTGCCACCAGTACTGAGTACGAGCAGTACTTC. Translating it yields CATSTEYEQYF.

The chain combines TRBV27 with TRBJ2-7; 9 bases agree with TRBD2. The junction had 9 bases not matched to a gene; V was cut back by 7 bases and J by 2 bases. The CDR3 is 15 residues long. CDR1 is MNHEY, CDR2 SMNVEV, per germline (reference sequence). In DNA, the CDR3 is TGTGCCAGCAAGAGACTAGCGGAGGGGACCTACGAGCAGTACTTC. Protein: CASKRLAEGTYEQYF.

This chain uses TRBV7-9 with TRBJ2-1; tentative D call: TRBD1 (5 bases). In germline, CDR1 is SEHNR, CDR2 FQNEAQ (reference sequence). V lost 1 base and J 6 bases, leaving 19 bases between the germline ends. The CDR3 loop spans 17 amino acids. Here the CDR3 reads CASSLGPQGPPGNEQFF. The CDR3 nucleotides are TGTGCCAGCAGCTTAGGTCCCCAGGGCCCTCCGGGCAATGAGCAGTTCTTC.

The CDR3 DNA reads as TGTGCCAGCAGCTTAGTCGGCGGGAGATACACCGGGGAGCTGTTTTTT. It specifies CASSLVGGRYTGELFF. V usage is TRBV7-2 and J usage is TRBJ2-2, with TRBD2 matching over 7 bases. Trimming cost V 1 base and J 3 bases; bases outside gene matches: 5. Germline assignment: CDR1 SGHTA and CDR2 FQGNSA. The CDR3 is 16 residues long.

This clone was observed a handful of times. This rearrangement joins TRBV27 to TRBJ2-1, with 7 nucleotides matching TRBD2. The length of the CDR3 is 13 residues. The V gene end was trimmed by 6 bases and the J gene end by 6 bases; junction bases not matched to a gene: 5. Germline assignment: CDR1 MNHEY and CDR2 SMNVEV (reference sequence). The CDR3 here is CASSVSGSNEQFF. CDR3 nucleotide sequence: TGTGCCAGCAGCGTTAGCGGGTCCAATGAGCAGTTCTTC.

This rearrangement joins TRBV19 to TRBJ2-1, with TRBD2 matching 11 bases. The CDR3 has 15 residues. The germline CDR1 and CDR2 sequences are LNHDA and SQIVND (reference sequence). After removal of 7 bases from V and 4 bases from J, the junction contained 6 bases not matched to a gene. The CDR3 DNA sequence: TGTGCCAGTACCGCGGGACTAGCGGTTTACAATGAGCAGTTCTTC. Protein product: CASTAGLAVYNEQFF.

This sequence joins TRBV7-9 and TRBJ1-1; D may be TRBD1 (6 bases). The CDR3 has 13 amino acids. Germline loops: CDR1 SEHNR, CDR2 FQNEAQ (reference sequence). V was cut by 6 bases and J by 4 bases, with 12 bases left in between. CDR3 protein: CASSREGGTEAFF. CDR3 coding DNA: TGTGCCAGCAGTCGCGAAGGGGGCACTGAAGCTTTCTTT.

The chain is built from TRBV7-2 and TRBJ2-5, with a possible D match to TRBD2 (5 bases). The closer fit of TRBJ2-7 to the DNA end suggests the J call may be wrong. The CDR3 runs 14 residues. Germline V gives CDR1 SGHTA, CDR2 FQGNSA. CDR3: CASSLSGYSYEQYF. The CDR3 nucleotides are TGTGCCAGCAGCTTATCGGGATACTCCTACGAGCAGTACTTC.

The V gene is TRBV5-1, the J gene TRBJ2-7, with 9 bases identical to TRBD2. Germline lookup yields CDR1 SGHRS and CDR2 YFSETQ. The V gene end was trimmed by 4 bases and the J gene end by 3 bases; junction bases not matched to a gene: 5. The CDR3 consists of 14 residues. This chain's CDR3 is CASSVTSGNYEQYF. The CDR3 bases are TGCGCCAGCAGCGTGACTAGCGGAAACTACGAGCAGTACTTC.

The rearrangement uses TRBV5-8 and TRBJ1-4; D call uncertain. The germline V and J ends were trimmed by 4 bases and 8 bases, with 15 bases remaining between them. The CDR3 runs to 14 residues. Germline V CDR1 and CDR2: SGHTS, YDEGEE. CDR3 DNA sequence: TGTGCCAGCAGCACCCCGAGCGACTACGAAAAACTGTTTTTT. This sequence encodes CASSTPSDYEKLFF.

The chain has TRBV5-1 and TRBJ2-5; 9 bases map to TRBD1. The V and J ends lost 2 bases and 4 bases, in that order; junction bases with no gene match: 6. CDR3 size: 15 residues. The germline V gene has CDR1 SGHRS and CDR2 YFSETQ. The DNA for the CDR3 is TGCGCCAGCAGCTTACCGGGACAGGGTTTAGAGACCCAGTACTTC. Amino acid sequence: CASSLPGQGLETQYF.

The chain combines TRBV7-2 with TRBJ2-3; 10 bases line up with TRBD2. The CDR3 length is 18 residues. The germline gives CDR1 SGHTA, CDR2 FQGNSA. V dropped 4 bases and J dropped 5; count of bases not matched to a gene: 15. CDR3 amino acids: CASSSQRPRLAGRDTQYF. The CDR3 DNA sequence: TGTGCCAGCAGCTCCCAACGACCAAGACTAGCGGGTAGAGATACGCAGTATTTT.

The chain combines TRBV18 with TRBJ2-7, with D possibly matching TRBD2 (5 bases). Trimming shortened V by 5 bases and J by 5 bases, and 13 bases separated the two germline ends. The CDR3 has 13 residues. The germline V gene encodes CDR1 KGHSH and CDR2 LQKENI. In nucleotides, the CDR3 is TGTGCCAGCTCAGTCGTTCGAGGGAACGAGCAGTACTTC. Its protein product is CASSVVRGNEQYF.

This clone was observed a few times. The chain employs TRBV6-5 and TRBJ1-3, with D possibly matching TRBD1 (6 bases). Germline CDR1 is MNHEY and CDR2 is SVGAGI. V was shortened by 0 bases and J by 4 bases, with 10 bases between the two germline ends. This CDR3 has 15 residues. The CDR3 sequence: CASSYSGGRGNTIYF. The CDR3 DNA is TGTGCCAGCAGTTACTCGGGGGGGCGAGGAAACACCATATATTTT.